The 8 T cell receptor beta chains below were found in one sample sequenced in a study of shared clonotypes between healthy human individuals. The data were produced by immunoSEQ multiplex PCR, yet TCRdb's version contains in-frame clones alone and is incomplete. The data contain over a million clones, 70% to 80% of them singletons. Sequenced: memory CD4+ T cells from PBMCs. Subset defined: CD45RA-negative fraction. The receptor set was obtained from a man aged 18 to 35 in good health. Some clones in this sample may be carry-over from other donors' samples.

The V and J genes are TRBV7-2 and TRBJ1-2; 10 bases are a match to TRBD1. V dropped 3 bases and J dropped 2; count of bases not matched to a gene: 6. Per the germline V gene, CDR1 is SGHTA and CDR2 is FQGNSA. CDR3 length: 16 amino acids. This chain's CDR3 is CASSFPGTGANYGYTF. For the CDR3, the DNA is TGTGCCAGCAGCTTCCCCGGGACAGGGGCAAACTATGGCTACACCTTC.

The chain has TRBV5-1 and TRBJ1-4; TRBD1 might be the D (6 bases). Per germline, CDR1 SGHRS and CDR2 YFSETQ. Trimming took off 8 bases at V and 0 bases at J, with 11 bases between the two ends. The CDR3 extends over 14 amino acids. In DNA, the CDR3 is TGCGCCAGTAAGGACAGCTCAACTAATGAAAAACTGTTTTTT. It codes for CASKDSSTNEKLFF.

The rearrangement uses TRBV2 and TRBJ2-7; 11 bases map to TRBD2. V was pared by 5 bases and J by 5 bases, with 5 bases of the junction left unmatched. The CDR3 runs 14 residues. Germline CDR1 SNHLY, CDR2 FYNNEI. As DNA, the CDR3 is TGTGCCAGCAGTTCTAGCGGGAGGAACCACGAGCAGTACTTC. As protein: CASSSSGRNHEQYF.

This rearrangement joins TRBV28 to TRBJ2-2; 9 bases fit TRBD2. V lost 2 bases to trimming and J lost 7 bases; unmatched junction nucleotides: 14. Per the germline V gene, CDR1 is MDHEN and CDR2 is SYDVKM. The CDR3 is made up of 18 amino acids. CDR3 region: CASSLTAASGKSDGELFF. The CDR3 coding sequence is TGTGCCAGCAGTTTAACTGCTGCTAGCGGGAAGTCTGACGGGGAGCTGTTTTTT.

Ten or more counts support this clone. The rearrangement links TRBV10-3 to TRBJ1-1, with D unclear. This CDR3 is built from 16 residues. V dropped 3 bases and J dropped 0 bases, with 14 bases sitting between them. Germline CDR1 is ENHRY and CDR2 is SYGVKD. The DNA of the CDR3 is TGTGCCATCAGTGATTCGTCCCGGGATGTGAACACTGAAGCTTTCTTT. Translated, it gives CAISDSSRDVNTEAFF.

This clone was counted a single time. The rearrangement uses TRBV28 and TRBJ1-5; D is undetermined. Germline V CDR1 and CDR2: MDHEN, SYDVKM. Trimming shortened V by 7 bases and J by 2 bases, and 18 bases separated the two germline ends. The CDR3 totals 16 residues. The CDR3 DNA reads as TGTGCCAGCACGGGAGAGGCCCGGAGGCGCAATCAGCCCCAGCATTTT. Protein sequence: CASTGEARRRNQPQHF. Based on the CDR3 plus reference TRBV28 and TRBJ1-5, the full variable domain is DVKVTQSSRYLVKRTGEKVFLECVQDMDHENMFWYRQDPGLGLRLIYFSYDVKMKEKGDIPEGYSVSREKKERFSLILESASTNQTSMYLCASTGEARRRNQPQHFGDGTRLSIL.

The chain combines TRBV28 with TRBJ1-5; 8 nucleotides match TRBD1. Germline V gene data show CDR1 as MDHEN and CDR2 as SYDVKM. This CDR3 contains 15 residues. J gave up 9 bases and V 6 bases, and 13 bases lay outside the gene matches. This CDR3 is CASRQGKDRVGPQHF. The CDR3 DNA reads TGTGCCAGCAGGCAGGGGAAGGACAGGGTAGGGCCCCAGCATTTT.

This sequence joins TRBV15 and TRBJ1-2; 9 bases map to TRBD1. The trim removed 1 base at V and 8 bases at J, leaving 5 bases unmatched. The CDR3 runs 14 residues. CDR1 and CDR2 from the germline V gene are LNHNV and YYDKDF (reference sequence). This CDR3 is CATSRGSGQGGYTF. The CDR3 DNA reads TGTGCCACCAGCAGAGGATCGGGACAGGGCGGCTACACCTTC.